This T cell receptor (beta chain) was documented in a study of blood T cell repertoires in COVID-19. Study context: Spain, Italy and the United States supplied samples that represented acute and convalescent COVID-19.

Assay: immunoSEQ multiplex PCR; the TCRdb copy retains only in-frame clones and omits some. The sample shows fewer than 150,000 clones, roughly nine tenths of them seen only once. In this sample, this clone turned up a few times. The origin of this receptor is a man in his 70s who had recovered from COVID-19. Sequencing was performed on peripheral blood.

For the CDR3, the DNA is TGTGCCAGCAGCCGAGGCGGGAGGGCGTCGAATGAGCAGTTCTTC. Its translation is CASSRGGRASNEQFF. V usage is TRBV7-8 and J usage is TRBJ2-1, with 9 bases that match TRBD2. The CDR3 is 15 residues long. The ends lost 5 bases at V and 7 bases at J; junction bases unmatched: 9. In germline, CDR1 is SGHVS, CDR2 FQNEAQ.